Below, one T cell receptor (beta chain) is given with its context. The antigen remains unidentified. This CDR3 spans 14 amino acids. V lost 4 bases, J lost 6 bases, and 13 bases lay in between. CDR1 is SGHRS and CDR2 is YFSETQ in the germline V gene. The data belong to a study of CD8 T cells in ankylosing spondylitis. Study results and limitations: Prior literature has documented some motif variants in synovial fluid and blood from reactive arthritis. It was reported that disease-linked clones were significantly enriched in matched ankylosing spondylitis synovial fluid. The study identified a TCR beta motif of roughly eight highly homologous variants that appeared characteristic of ankylosing spondylitis blood. Disease-linked clones proved CD8+ and comparatively uncommon in peripheral blood.

TCRdb itself ran the 5' RACE reads through MiXCR, one entry per CDR3 protein. In the table there are 240,000 or so distinct CDR3 sequences, approximately 9% of which are singletons. Sequencing was performed on blood, either unsorted or a sorted T cell fraction (not recorded which). This sequence joins TRBV5-1 and TRBJ1-4; possibly TRBD1 for D (5 bases). The receptor's source is a male donor with ankylosing spondylitis or in good health (not recorded which). CDR3 amino acids: CASSQGTGHEKLFF. The DNA for the CDR3 is TGCGCCAGCAGCCAAGGCACAGGCCATGAAAAACTGTTTTTT.